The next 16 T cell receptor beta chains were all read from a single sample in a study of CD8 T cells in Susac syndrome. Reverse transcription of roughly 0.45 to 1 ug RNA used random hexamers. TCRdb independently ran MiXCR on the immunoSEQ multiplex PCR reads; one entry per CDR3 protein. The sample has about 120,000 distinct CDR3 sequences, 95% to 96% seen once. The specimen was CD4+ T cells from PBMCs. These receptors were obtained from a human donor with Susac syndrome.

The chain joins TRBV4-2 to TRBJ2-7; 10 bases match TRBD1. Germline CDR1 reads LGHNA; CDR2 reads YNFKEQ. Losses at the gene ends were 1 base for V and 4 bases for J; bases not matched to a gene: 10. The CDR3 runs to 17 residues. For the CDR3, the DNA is TGTGCCAGCAGCCAAGTAGGGTCTGGGGACAGGGGTTACGAGCAGTACTTC. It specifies CASSQVGSGDRGYEQYF.

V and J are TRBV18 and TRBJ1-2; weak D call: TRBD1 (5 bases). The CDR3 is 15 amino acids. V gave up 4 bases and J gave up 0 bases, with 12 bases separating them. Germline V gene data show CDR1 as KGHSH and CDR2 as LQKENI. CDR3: CASSRGNVANYGYTF. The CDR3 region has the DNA TGTGCCAGCTCACGGGGGAACGTCGCTAACTATGGCTACACCTTC. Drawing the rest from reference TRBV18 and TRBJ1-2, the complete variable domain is NAGVMQNPRHLVRRRGQEARLRCSPMKGHSHVYWYRQLPEEGLKFMVYLQKENIIDESGMPKERFSAEFPKEGPSILRIQQVVRGDSAAYFCASSRGNVANYGYTFGSGTRLTVV.

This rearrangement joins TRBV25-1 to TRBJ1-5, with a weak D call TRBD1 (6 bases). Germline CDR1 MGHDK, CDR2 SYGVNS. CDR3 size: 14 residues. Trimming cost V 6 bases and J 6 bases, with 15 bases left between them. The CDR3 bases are TGTGCCAGCAGGCCGGGACAAAGCGCTCAGCCCCAGCATTTT. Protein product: CASRPGQSAQPQHF.

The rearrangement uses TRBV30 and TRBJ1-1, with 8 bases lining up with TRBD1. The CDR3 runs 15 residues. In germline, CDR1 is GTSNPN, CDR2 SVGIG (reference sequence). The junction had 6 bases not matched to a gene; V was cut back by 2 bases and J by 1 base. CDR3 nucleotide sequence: TGTGCCTGGAGTATCCCGGACAGGGAGAACACTGAAGCTTTCTTT. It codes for CAWSIPDRENTEAFF.

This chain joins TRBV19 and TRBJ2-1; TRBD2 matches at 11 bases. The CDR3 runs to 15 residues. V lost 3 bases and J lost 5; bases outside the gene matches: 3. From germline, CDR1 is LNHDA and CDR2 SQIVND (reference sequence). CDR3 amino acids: CASSMTGLADNEQFF. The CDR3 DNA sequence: TGTGCCAGTAGTATGACGGGACTAGCGGACAATGAGCAGTTCTTC.

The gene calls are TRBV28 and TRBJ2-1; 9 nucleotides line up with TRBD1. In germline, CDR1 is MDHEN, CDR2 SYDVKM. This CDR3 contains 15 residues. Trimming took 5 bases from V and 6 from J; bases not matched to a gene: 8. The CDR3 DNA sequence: TGTGCCAGCAGTACCCCGGGACAGGGAGGCAATGAGCAGTTCTTC. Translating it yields CASSTPGQGGNEQFF.

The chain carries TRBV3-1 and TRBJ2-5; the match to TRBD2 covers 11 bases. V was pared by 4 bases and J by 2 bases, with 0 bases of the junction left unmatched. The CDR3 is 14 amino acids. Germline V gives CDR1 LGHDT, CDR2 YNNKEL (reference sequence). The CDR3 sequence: CASSRTSGQETQYF. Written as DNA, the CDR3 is TGTGCCAGCAGCCGGACTAGCGGGCAAGAGACCCAGTACTTC.

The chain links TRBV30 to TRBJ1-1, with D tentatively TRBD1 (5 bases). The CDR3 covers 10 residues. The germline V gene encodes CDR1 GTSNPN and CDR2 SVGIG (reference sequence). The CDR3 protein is CAGRNTEAFF. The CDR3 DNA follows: TGTGCGGGGCGGAACACTGAAGCTTTCTTT.

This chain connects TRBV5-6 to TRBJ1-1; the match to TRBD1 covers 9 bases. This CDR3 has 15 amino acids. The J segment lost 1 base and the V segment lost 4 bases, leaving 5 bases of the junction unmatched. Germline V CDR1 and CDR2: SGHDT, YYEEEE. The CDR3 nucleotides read TGTGCCAGCAGCACTTGGACAGGGGCGAACACTGAAGCTTTCTTT. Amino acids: CASSTWTGANTEAFF. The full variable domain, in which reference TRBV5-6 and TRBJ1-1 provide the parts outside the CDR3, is DAGVTQSPTHLIKTRGQQVTLRCSPKSGHDTVSWYQQALGQGPQFIFQYYEEEERQRGNFPDRFSGHQFPNYSSELNVNALLLGDSALYLCASSTWTGANTEAFFGQGTRLTVV.

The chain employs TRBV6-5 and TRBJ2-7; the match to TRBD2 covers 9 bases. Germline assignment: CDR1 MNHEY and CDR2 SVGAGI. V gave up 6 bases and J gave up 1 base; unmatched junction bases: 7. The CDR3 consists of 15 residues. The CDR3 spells CASRLAGTASYEQYF. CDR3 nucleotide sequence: TGTGCCAGCAGGCTAGCGGGGACCGCTTCCTACGAGCAGTACTTC.

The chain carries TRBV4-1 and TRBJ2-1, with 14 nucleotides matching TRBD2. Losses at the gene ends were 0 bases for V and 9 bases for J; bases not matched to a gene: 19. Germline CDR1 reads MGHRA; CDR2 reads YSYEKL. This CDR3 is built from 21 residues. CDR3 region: CASSQESYGTSGSGYLVEQFF. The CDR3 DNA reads TGCGCCAGCAGCCAAGAGTCTTATGGGACTAGCGGGAGTGGATATCTCGTTGAGCAGTTCTTC.

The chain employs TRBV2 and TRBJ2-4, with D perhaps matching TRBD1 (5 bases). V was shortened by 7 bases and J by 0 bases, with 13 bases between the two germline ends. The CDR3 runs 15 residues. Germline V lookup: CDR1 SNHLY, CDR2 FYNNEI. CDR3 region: CASTPDILAKNIQYF. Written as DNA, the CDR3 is TGTGCCAGCACCCCGGACATTCTAGCCAAAAACATTCAGTACTTC.

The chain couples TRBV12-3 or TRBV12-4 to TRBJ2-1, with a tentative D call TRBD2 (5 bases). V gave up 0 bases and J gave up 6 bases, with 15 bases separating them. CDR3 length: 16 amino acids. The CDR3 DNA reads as TGTGCCAGCAGTTTAGCGGGAGACGTTCGGAGCAATGAGCAGTTCTTC. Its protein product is CASSLAGDVRSNEQFF.

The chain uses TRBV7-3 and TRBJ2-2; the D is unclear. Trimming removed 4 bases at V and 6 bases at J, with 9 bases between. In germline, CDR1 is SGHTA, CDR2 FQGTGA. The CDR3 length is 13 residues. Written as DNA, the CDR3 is TGTGCCAGCAGCTCGACAAGAGCCGGGGAGCTGTTTTTT. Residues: CASSSTRAGELFF.

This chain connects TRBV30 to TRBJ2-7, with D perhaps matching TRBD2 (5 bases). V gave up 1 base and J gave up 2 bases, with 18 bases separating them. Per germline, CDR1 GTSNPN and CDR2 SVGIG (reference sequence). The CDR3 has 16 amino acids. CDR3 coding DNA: TGTGCCTGGAGTGCGGTGGGAGCCGCTAGAGCCTACGAGCAGTACTTC. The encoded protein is CAWSAVGAARAYEQYF.

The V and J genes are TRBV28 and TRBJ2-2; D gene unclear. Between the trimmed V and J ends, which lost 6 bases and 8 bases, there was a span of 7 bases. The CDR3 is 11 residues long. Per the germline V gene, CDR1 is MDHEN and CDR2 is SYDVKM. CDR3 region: CASRSQGELFF. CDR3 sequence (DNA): TGTGCCAGCAGATCTCAAGGGGAGCTGTTTTTT.